The T cell receptor beta chain under discussion was sequenced for a study of shared clonotypes between healthy human individuals. Study outcomes and limitations: Four donors showed sharing of about 4.7% of naive CD4 clonotypes.

Comment on this clone: Its antigen is as yet unknown.

Terminally differentiated effector memory CD45RA+ cells were excluded by CCR7 positive selection of CD45RO-negative cells. Profiling relied on immunoSEQ multiplex PCR, and the TCRdb table lists in-frame clones only, not all of them. The repertoire consists of about 650,000 clones, with roughly 96% occurring once and the leading ten covering about 0.11%. Trimming stripped 5 bases from V and 4 bases from J, with 18 bases between. The CDR3 length is 15 residues. Germline CDR1 and CDR2: MNHEY and SMNVEV (reference sequence). This sequence originates from a woman in her twenties or thirties in good health. Specimen: naive CD8+ T cells sorted from blood. This chain connects TRBV27 to TRBJ2-7; tentatively, D is TRBD1 or TRBD2 (5 bases each). CDR3 residues: CASSPGPKGAYEQYF. Here the CDR3 DNA reads TGTGCCAGCAGTCCGGGACCGAAAGGAGCATACGAGCAGTACTTC.